The 14 T cell receptor beta chains presented below share a single source sample, sequenced in a study of cytomegalovirus exposure and HLA in healthy donors (dated by TCRdb to the late 2010s). The library was obtained by the immunoSEQ multiplex PCR assay. A mixture of 60 forward primers for TCR Vbeta segments and 13 reverse primers for TCR Jbeta segments was used in the multiplex PCR. The immuneACCESS repertoire file appears here via TCRdb, limited to in-frame rearrangements. These files lack a portion of the clones; in checked studies, under half of the deficit traces to unresolved V genes, and the cause of the others is not known. Within this sample are some 70,000 clones, with about 60% of them counted one time only. 3% of the sample is held by the ten biggest clonotypes. Sequencing used PBMCs. Receptor source: a woman between 45 and 60 years old in good health and CMV-seronegative.

The rearrangement links TRBV5-4 to TRBJ1-1; perhaps TRBD1 as D (6 bases). CDR1 SGHNT and CDR2 YYREEE come from the germline V gene (reference sequence). This CDR3 comprises 15 residues. V lost 2 bases and J lost 0, with 11 bases in between. The CDR3 coding sequence is TGTGCCAGCAGCTTTTGGACAGTTATGAACACTGAAGCTTTCTTT. Translating gives CASSFWTVMNTEAFF.

V usage is TRBV19 and J usage is TRBJ2-7; 8 bases agree with TRBD2. The CDR3 contains 15 residues. Germline loops: CDR1 LNHDA, CDR2 SQIVND (reference sequence). V shed 5 bases and J 0 bases; nucleotides not matched to a gene: 6. This chain's CDR3 is CASSPRAGDSYEQYF. The DNA of the CDR3 is TGTGCCAGTAGTCCCAGAGCGGGGGACTCCTACGAGCAGTACTTC.

This clone was seen a few times. This CDR3 is CASTISTETYEQYF. The CDR3 DNA follows: TGTGCCAGCACCATTTCTACAGAAACCTACGAGCAGTACTTC. The rearrangement links TRBV11-3 to TRBJ2-7; D call uncertain. The V gene's germline CDR1 is SGHNT and CDR2 YENEEA. The CDR3 has 14 amino acids. Trimming removed 7 bases from V and 2 bases from J, with 15 bases in between.

This chain uses TRBV5-4 with TRBJ1-1; D remains ambiguous. The CDR3 is 13 residues long. CDR1 SGHNT and CDR2 YYREEE come from the germline V gene (reference sequence). V was trimmed by 3 bases and J by 1 base, leaving 7 bases between them. The CDR3 DNA sequence: TGTGCCAGCAGCTACTCATCGAACACTGAAGCTTTCTTT. It codes for CASSYSSNTEAFF. Based on the CDR3 plus reference TRBV5-4 and TRBJ1-1, the full variable domain is ETGVTQSPTHLIKTRGQQVTLRCSSQSGHNTVSWYQQALGQGPQFIFQYYREEENGRGNFPPRFSGLQFPNYSSELNVNALELDDSALYLCASSYSSNTEAFFGQGTRLTVV.

This clone has just one count. The CDR3 here is CASSQDTGTISSRQETQYF. The CDR3 nucleotides are TGTGCCAGCAGCCAAGATACGGGGACAATCAGTAGTCGACAAGAGACCCAGTACTTC. The rearrangement links TRBV14 to TRBJ2-5, with D possibly TRBD1 on 6 matching bases. Trimming removed 0 bases at V and 2 bases at J, with 22 bases between. The V gene's germline CDR1 is SGHDN and CDR2 FVKESK. The CDR3 runs to 19 residues. The full variable domain, rest sourced from reference TRBV14 and TRBJ2-5, is EAGVTQFPSHSVIEKGQTVTLRCDPISGHDNLYWYRRVMGKEIKFLLHFVKESKQDESGMPNNRFLAERTGGTYSTLKVQPAELEDSGVYFCASSQDTGTISSRQETQYFGPGTRLLVL.

For the CDR3, the DNA is TGTGCCAGTAGCTTTAAAAGTCCCGGGACAGGGGTTCAATGGCCCCAGCATTTT. Residues: CASSFKSPGTGVQWPQHF. The chain combines TRBV19 with TRBJ1-5, with 10 bases lining up with TRBD1. Unmatched junction bases numbered 20, after V lost 6 bases and J lost 9 bases. Per the germline V gene, CDR1 is LNHDA and CDR2 is SQIVND (reference sequence). The CDR3 totals 18 residues.

The CDR3 DNA reads as TGTGCCACCAGCAGAGGAGATTCGGGAGCGGCTAATGAAAAACTGTTTTTT. It specifies CATSRGDSGAANEKLFF. The V call is TRBV15, the J call TRBJ1-4, with D unresolved. Looked up from germline, CDR1 is LNHNV and CDR2 is YYDKDF (reference sequence). There are 17 residues in the CDR3. The germline V and J ends were trimmed by 1 base and 3 bases, with 15 bases remaining between them.

CDR3 bases: TGTGCCAGCAGTTACGCGACAGATCAATACGAGCAGTACTTC. The encoded protein is CASSYATDQYEQYF. The rearrangement links TRBV6-6 to TRBJ2-7, with D perhaps matching TRBD1 (5 bases). V lost 2 bases to trimming and J lost 4 bases, with 12 bases between them. The CDR3 has 14 residues. CDR1 and CDR2 from the germline V gene are MNHNY and SVGAGI (reference sequence).

CDR3 sequence reads: CASGLAGETYEQYF. The CDR3 DNA follows: TGCGCCAGTGGACTAGCGGGAGAAACCTACGAGCAGTACTTC. The rearrangement links TRBV10-2 to TRBJ2-7; 13 nucleotides match TRBD2. CDR3 length equals 14 residues. J gave up 2 bases and V 9 bases, and 4 bases lay outside the gene matches. The germline CDR1 and CDR2 sequences are WSHSY and SAAADI.

The V and J genes are TRBV28 and TRBJ2-1; 11 bases agree with TRBD2. Germline-derived CDR1 and CDR2 are MDHEN and SYDVKM. This CDR3 comprises 15 residues. The V and J ends lost 8 bases and 2 bases, in that order; junction bases with no gene match: 5. CDR3 region: CASWASGRTYNEQFF. DNA of the CDR3: TGTGCCAGCTGGGCTAGCGGGAGGACCTACAATGAGCAGTTCTTC.

The chain has TRBV28 and TRBJ2-7; 9 bases map to TRBD2. The ends lost 2 bases at V and 3 bases at J; junction bases unmatched: 8. The V gene's germline CDR1 is MDHEN and CDR2 SYDVKM. CDR3 length equals 16 residues. In DNA form, the CDR3 reads TGTGCCAGCAGTTTAGAGGATAGCGGGAGAGGCTACGAGCAGTACTTC. It is translated as CASSLEDSGRGYEQYF. Looking up the rest from reference TRBV28 and TRBJ2-7 gives the full variable domain: DVKVTQSSRYLVKRTGEKVFLECVQDMDHENMFWYRQDPGLGLRLIYFSYDVKMKEKGDIPEGYSVSREKKERFSLILESASTNQTSMYLCASSLEDSGRGYEQYFGPGTRLTVT.

The chain uses TRBV10-3 and TRBJ2-1; D is unresolved. The germline V gene has CDR1 ENHRY and CDR2 SYGVKD. This CDR3 comprises 14 residues. The V and J ends lost 4 bases and 2 bases respectively, with 9 bases between them. In DNA, the CDR3 is TGTGCCATCAGTGGTTCCAGGACCTACAATGAGCAGTTCTTC. This gives the protein CAISGSRTYNEQFF.

Only a few counts were recorded for this clone. The V gene is TRBV5-6, the J gene TRBJ2-5; 12 nucleotides match TRBD2. The CDR3 runs 18 residues. J was trimmed by 3 bases and V by 6 bases; bases with no gene match: 15. From germline, CDR1 is SGHDT and CDR2 YYEEEE. The CDR3 region has the DNA TGTGCCAGCAACCCTCTATTGGGTCGGACTAGCGGGGAAGAGACCCAGTACTTC. The encoded protein is CASNPLLGRTSGEETQYF. Full variable domain (rest looked up from reference TRBV5-6 and TRBJ2-5): DAGVTQSPTHLIKTRGQQVTLRCSPKSGHDTVSWYQQALGQGPQFIFQYYEEEERQRGNFPDRFSGHQFPNYSSELNVNALLLGDSALYLCASNPLLGRTSGEETQYFGPGTRLLVL.

The genes are TRBV13 and TRBJ1-2; TRBD1 agrees at 9 bases. CDR3 size: 13 residues. Unmatched junction bases numbered 6, after V lost 6 bases and J lost 7 bases. Germline CDR1 reads PRHDT; CDR2 reads FYEKMQ (reference sequence). The CDR3 nucleotides are TGTGCCAGCAGTTGGACAGGGGATCCTGGCTACACCTTC. Its translation: CASSWTGDPGYTF.